This T cell receptor beta chain was sequenced for a study of T-cell memory formation after mild COVID-19. A single record per CDR3 protein comes from TCRdb applying MiXCR to the 5' RACE reads. The data show fewer than 140,000 distinct CDR3 sequences, about 18% seen once. The CDR3 spans 12 residues. The V and J ends lost 4 bases and 4 bases respectively, with 5 bases between them. CDR1 and CDR2 (germline): LNHNV, YYDKDF (reference sequence). This clonotype originated in an adult woman who had mild COVID-19 (a few samples of this study predate the infection). Cell type and time point are not known. Sequences were obtained from PBMCs or a T cell subset sorted from them (not recorded which). The chain is built from TRBV15 and TRBJ1-5; D gene uncertain. For the CDR3, the DNA is TGTGCCACCAGCACGGCTAATCAGCCCCAGCATTTT. It specifies CATSTANQPQHF.